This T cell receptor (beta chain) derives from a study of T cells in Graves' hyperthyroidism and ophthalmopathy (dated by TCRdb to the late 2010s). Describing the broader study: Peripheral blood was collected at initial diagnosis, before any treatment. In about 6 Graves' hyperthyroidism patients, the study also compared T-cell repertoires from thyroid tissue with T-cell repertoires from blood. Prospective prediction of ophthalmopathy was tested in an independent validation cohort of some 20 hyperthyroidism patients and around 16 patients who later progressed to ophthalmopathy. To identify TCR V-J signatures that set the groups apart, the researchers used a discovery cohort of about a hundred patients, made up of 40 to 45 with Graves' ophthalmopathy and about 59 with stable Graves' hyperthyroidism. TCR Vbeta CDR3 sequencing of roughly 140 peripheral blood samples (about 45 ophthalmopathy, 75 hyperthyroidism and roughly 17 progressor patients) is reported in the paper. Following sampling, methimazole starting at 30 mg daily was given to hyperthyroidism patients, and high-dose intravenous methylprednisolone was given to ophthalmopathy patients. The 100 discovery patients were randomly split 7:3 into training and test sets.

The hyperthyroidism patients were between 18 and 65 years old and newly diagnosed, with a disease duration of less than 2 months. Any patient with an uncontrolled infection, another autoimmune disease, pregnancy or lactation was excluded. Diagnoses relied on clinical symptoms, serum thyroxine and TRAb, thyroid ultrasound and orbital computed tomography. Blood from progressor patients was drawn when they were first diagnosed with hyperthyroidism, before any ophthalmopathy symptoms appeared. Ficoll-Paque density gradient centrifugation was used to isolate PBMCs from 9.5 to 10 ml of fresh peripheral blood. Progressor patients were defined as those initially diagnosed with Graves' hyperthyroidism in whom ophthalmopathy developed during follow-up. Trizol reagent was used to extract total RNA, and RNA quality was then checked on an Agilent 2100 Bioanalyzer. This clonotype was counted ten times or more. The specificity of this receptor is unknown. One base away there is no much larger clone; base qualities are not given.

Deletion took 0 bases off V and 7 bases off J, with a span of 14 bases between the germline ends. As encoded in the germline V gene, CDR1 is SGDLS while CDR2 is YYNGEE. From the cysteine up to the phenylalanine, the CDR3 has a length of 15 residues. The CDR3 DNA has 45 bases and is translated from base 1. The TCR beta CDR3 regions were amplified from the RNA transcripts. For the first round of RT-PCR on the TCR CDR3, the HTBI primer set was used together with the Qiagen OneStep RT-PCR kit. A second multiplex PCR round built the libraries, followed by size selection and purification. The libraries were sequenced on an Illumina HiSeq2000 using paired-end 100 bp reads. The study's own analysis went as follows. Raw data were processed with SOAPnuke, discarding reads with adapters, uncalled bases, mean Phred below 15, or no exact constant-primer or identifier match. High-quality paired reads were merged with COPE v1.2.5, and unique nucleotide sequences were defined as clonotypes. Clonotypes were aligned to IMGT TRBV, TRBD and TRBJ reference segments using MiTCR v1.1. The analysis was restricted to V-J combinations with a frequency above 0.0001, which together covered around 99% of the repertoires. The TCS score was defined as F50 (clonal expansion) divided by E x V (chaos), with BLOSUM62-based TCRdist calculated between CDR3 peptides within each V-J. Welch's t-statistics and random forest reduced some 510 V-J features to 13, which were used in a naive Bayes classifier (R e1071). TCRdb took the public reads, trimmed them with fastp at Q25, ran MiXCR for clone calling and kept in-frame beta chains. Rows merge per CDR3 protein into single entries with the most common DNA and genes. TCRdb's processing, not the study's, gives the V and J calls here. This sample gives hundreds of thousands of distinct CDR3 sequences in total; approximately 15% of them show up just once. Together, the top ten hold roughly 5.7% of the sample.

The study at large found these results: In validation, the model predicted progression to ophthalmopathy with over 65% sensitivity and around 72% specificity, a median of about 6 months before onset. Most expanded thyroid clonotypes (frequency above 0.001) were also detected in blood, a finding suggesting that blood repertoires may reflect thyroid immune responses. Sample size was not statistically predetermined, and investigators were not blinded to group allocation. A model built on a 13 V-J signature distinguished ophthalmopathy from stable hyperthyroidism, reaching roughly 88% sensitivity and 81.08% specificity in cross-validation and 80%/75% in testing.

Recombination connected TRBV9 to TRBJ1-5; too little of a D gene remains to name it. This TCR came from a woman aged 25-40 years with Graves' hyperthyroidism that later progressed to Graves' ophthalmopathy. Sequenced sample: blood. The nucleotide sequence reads TGTGCCAGCAGCGTAGGGGAAGGTTCTAGCCAGCCCCAGCATTTT. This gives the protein CASSVGEGSSQPQHF.